These 3 T cell receptor beta chains were sequenced from one sample in a study of blood T cell repertoires in COVID-19. The repertoire was sequenced with immunoSEQ multiplex PCR; TCRdb's copy has only in-frame clones and lacks some. The table shows approximately 96,000 clones, with approximately 90% occurring only once. What was sequenced was peripheral blood. These TCRs come from a human donor with COVID-19, enrolled during active disease. The donor label of this sample is uncertain.

The chain links TRBV3-1 (or the pseudogene TRBV3-2) to TRBJ2-1, with 13 positions matching TRBD2. Germline lookup yields CDR1 LGHDT and CDR2 YNNKEL (reference sequence). J lost 4 bases, V lost 4 bases, and 4 bases had no gene match. The CDR3 runs to 16 residues. The CDR3 spells CASSRVLAGGYNEQFF. CDR3 sequence (DNA): TGTGCCAGCAGCCGCGTACTAGCGGGGGGGTACAATGAGCAGTTCTTC.

The J gene is TRBJ1-3, the V gene TRBV7-8; D is uncertain. Per germline, CDR1 SGHVS and CDR2 FQNEAQ. CDR3 length equals 14 residues. With 4 bases removed from V and 0 bases from J, the gap between germline ends came to 7 bases. The CDR3 loop is CASSSQSSGNTIYF. CDR3 sequence (DNA): TGTGCCAGCAGCTCACAGAGCTCTGGAAACACCATATATTTT.

This clone was observed once. This sequence joins TRBV3-1 (or the pseudogene TRBV3-2) and TRBJ1-5, with no clear D. The CDR3 is 12 residues long. Germline CDR1 reads LGHDT; CDR2 reads YNNKEL (reference sequence). Trimming shortened V by 0 bases and J by 10 bases, and 7 bases separated the two germline ends. The CDR3: CASSQDAGPQHF. The CDR3 bases are TGTGCCAGCAGCCAAGACGCAGGCCCCCAGCATTTT.